This record looks at one T cell receptor beta chain sequence and its context. This receptor's antigen is unknown. The junction departs from the called germline gene at one end, perhaps through a read error. Explained via the paper, the time point label denotes: progressive disease on ibrutinib. For TCR beta library preparation, approximately 2 micrograms of genomic DNA were isolated from cryopreserved PBMCs. Longitudinal blood samples from CLL patients on ibrutinib monotherapy underwent high-throughput TCR beta sequencing. The patients took part in an open-label, single-center phase 2 trial of ibrutinib monotherapy. Taken from the germline V gene, the CDR1 and CDR2 loops are SNHLY and FYNNEI. From the cysteine through the phenylalanine, the CDR3 covers 14 amino acids. Of all the DNA, just the CDR3 is kept, 42 bases in frame from base 1. This sample was taken from a study of cytotoxic CD8 clonotypes in ibrutinib-treated CLL (dated by TCRdb to 2020 to 2022). Study-wide context: The cohort included approximately 15 treatment-naive and some twelve relapsed/refractory patients; 17 were IGHV unmutated. Partial responses were observed in some 24 patients and complete responses in 2; after a median follow-up of around 64 months, remission was maintained in 14 patients and progression was observed in some twelve. Response samples were obtained after a median of 12 months of treatment, with a range of roughly 6 to 36 months. An average of around 250,000 productive templates and 80,000 to 95,000 productive rearrangements was obtained per sample. Of the roughly 79 people in the trial, 25 to 30 had longitudinal samples available. Cryopreserved peripheral blood mononuclear cells were collected before treatment, at response, and at either disease progression or sustained remission. Every remission and progressive disease sample was obtained while ibrutinib was still being received by the patients.

Points the paper makes about the study in general: Baseline clonality exceeded that of age-matched healthy donors and correlated strongly with circulating CD8+ T-cell counts. At ibrutinib response clonality went up, during sustained remission it held steady, and at progression it dropped back toward baseline. Sampling times were not matched between patients in sustained remission and patients whose disease was progressing, and lymph node repertoires were not examined. Public clonotypes were rare and either shrank or stayed stable during treatment, and the rise in clonality at ibrutinib response reflected expansion of private clonotypes.

Each clonotype received, on average, approximately 9.9x coverage in deep resolution sequencing performed on a MiSeq, where the target depth lay between 1 in 1 million and 1 in 200,000 T cells. The immunoSEQ hsTCRB Kit was used to generate the TCR beta libraries. Regarding the original processing steps: The data were analyzed with ImmunoSEQ Analyzer and ImmunoSEQ Data Assistant, and V, D and J gene assignments followed IMGT definitions. Clonality, with values ranging from 0 to 1, was calculated as one minus the normalized Shannon entropy of productive rearrangement frequencies. Only overrepresented clonotypes making up at least 0.05% of each patient's repertoire were included in the public clonotype analysis. Some 13 repertoires from age-matched healthy donors, obtained from immuneACCESS, served as clonality controls. TCRdb retrieved this table from immuneACCESS and kept in-frame rearrangements only. Not all clones are present; in checked studies, unresolved V genes account for under half, and no reason is known for the remainder. That table gives V, J and clone size, and the DNA gave D and trimming. Recorded for this sample are approximately 280,000 clones; around 77% of them occurred a single time. The top ten constitute approximately 5.1% of the sample.

The clonotype was recovered from a human donor with chronic lymphocytic leukemia. The chain employs TRBV2 and TRBJ2-7, with TRBD2 identical over 9 junction bases. The source material was PBMCs, sampled at disease progression, from a patient treated with ibrutinib. The DNA is as follows: TGTGCCGGCAGGGTGACTAGCGGTGACTACGAGCAGTACTTC. This encodes CAGRVTSGDYEQYF.